The present entry profiles one T cell receptor beta chain with its context. What this receptor recognizes is not known. V trim: 4 bases; J trim: 7 bases; unmatched bases: 7. The germline V gene provides CDR1 SGHDT and CDR2 YYEEEE. Reading from cysteine to phenylalanine, the CDR3 counts 15 amino acids. The only DNA kept is the CDR3, 45 bases in frame from the first base. In total, fewer than 750 healthy bone marrow donors made up the cohort. Cohort members were all nominally healthy when sampled, although unrecorded immune exposures were likely present. The donor was CMV seropositive and belonged to the group of 250 to 300 seropositive cohort members. A peripheral blood sample was provided by each donor, and peripheral blood mononuclear cells were used for TCR beta sequencing. The Qiagen DNeasy Blood Extraction Kit was used to extract genomic DNA from the blood cell samples. The library was obtained by the immunoSEQ multiplex PCR assay. For the multiplex PCR, a mixture combining 60 forward primers for TCR Vbeta segments and 13 reverse primers for TCR Jbeta segments was used. The CDR3 region of rearranged TCR beta genes was amplified from genomic DNA by a multiplex PCR assay. Amplified TCR beta libraries were sequenced as 87-base-pair reads on the Illumina HiSeq System. Regarding the original processing steps: A later analysis tallied approximately 87 million unique TCR beta chains across the 666 repertoires, and approximately 12 million of those chains were shared by two or more donors. Raw reads were error-corrected and collapsed into unique sequences by a nearest-neighbor algorithm in which closely related sequences were merged to remove PCR and sequencing errors. Alignment of CDR3 sequences to IMGT reference sequences was used to assign V, D and J gene segments. For a sequence to be retained, a match of at least six nucleotides to both a V gene segment and a J gene segment was required. Rearrangements were classified as productive when the CDR3 lacked stop codons and remained in frame with V and J, and all other rearrangements were classified as non-productive. CDR3 was defined according to IMGT convention as the region running from the second conserved V-encoded cysteine to the conserved J-encoded phenylalanine. In an earlier analysis of more than 550 of the donors, sequences lacking an unambiguous match to a single V gene segment were excluded. In an earlier analysis of roughly 600 of the donors, a V segment was called functional when productive rearrangements were above 56.7%, and segregating when the standard deviation between donors exceeded 5%. To diagnose cytomegalovirus status from the catalog of TCR beta chain sequences, a statistical classification framework was built. A later analysis assigned V and J genes by comparing TCR nucleotide sequences with IMGT/GENE-DB human TR gene sequences. The TCRdist pipeline was used in a later analysis to assign CDR3 sequences and most-parsimonious VDJ recombination scenarios. A later analysis defined each TCR beta chain by its CDR3 amino acid sequence plus V-gene family, and excluded reads lacking a unique V-gene family. A later analysis removed 550 to 700 highly shared, low-generation-probability nucleotide sequences to deal with suspected cross-contamination and a sequencing artifact. In a later analysis, a clonal expansion index for each public chain was calculated from normalized within-repertoire ranks of inferred template counts. In a later analysis, generation probabilities were computed with a VDJ recombination model fitted to out-of-frame rearrangements, and the resulting probabilities were checked against IGoR. In a later analysis, TCR-TCR, TCR-HLA and TCR-CMV co-occurrence was scored with hypergeometric tests, and a repertoire-size bias correction was applied to TCR pairs. False discovery rates were estimated in a later analysis by permuting HLA or CMV assignments 20 times. In a later analysis, co-occurring TCRs were grouped using DBSCAN, with TCRdist sequence similarity added in when clustering inside HLA-allele-positive subsets. Co-occurrence clustering excluded repertoires with fewer than 30,000 or more than 120,000 public chains, plus five with anomalous nucleotide sharing. Here the immuneACCESS table is served through TCRdb, limited to in-frame sequences with V and J called. Missing clones are a known gap in these copies; in checked studies unresolved V genes cover under half, and the rest lacks a known reason. V, J and clone size were drawn from that table, and D and trimming were deduced from the DNA. The sample's table lists a count of some 200,000 clones. 0.65% to 0.9% of the sample is held by the ten biggest clonotypes.

This entry is derived from a study of cytomegalovirus exposure and HLA in healthy donors (dated by TCRdb to the late 2010s). With regard to the full study: An earlier analysis of 587 of the donors reported roughly 300 Gb of sequence data and around 110 million unique TCR beta sequences obtained from about 170 million T cells. About 300 gigabases of sequencing data and some 85 million unique TCR sequences were included in an early release covering several hundred HLA-typed donors. The genetic ancestry cluster associated with self-reported Caucasian donors included around four fifths of the 300 to 400 genotyped donors. The study aimed to test whether cataloging public T cell receptors could reveal signatures of past pathogen exposure. The study used immunosequencing to profile the T cell repertoires of 670 or so subjects and linked those repertoires to cytomegalovirus serostatus. Besides the first cohort of roughly 640 subjects, a separate validation cohort made up of roughly 130 different subjects was used. High-throughput TCR immunosequencing, statistical association of individual TCRs with disease status, and machine learning were combined to predict cytomegalovirus infection status. A later analysis re-examined previously published TCR beta repertoires from just over 650 donors and added high-resolution HLA genotyping to investigate patterns of TCR occurrence. Rather than drawing on any new phenotypic data, the later analysis identified candidate immune exposures from TCR beta sequences and the way those sequences occurred across donors. In an earlier analysis of over 550 of the donors, high-throughput TCR beta sequencing was used to judge whether each TCR beta V gene segment behaved as functional or pseudogenic. Alongside the repertoire data, information on donor age, sex, ethnicity and CMV serostatus was compiled. In a later genetic analysis, genome-wide SNP genotypes for about 55% of the roughly 700 donors were used, and that subset was treated as a discovery cohort. Every repertoire in the discovery cohort had been generated on one and the same sequencing platform. Class I and class II HLA loci were covered by the typing at four-digit resolution. The number of donors typed differed by locus, with 629-630 for A, B, C, DRB1 and DQB1, roughly 520 for DQA1, under 610 for DPA1, and under 490 for DPB1. About five DR-DQ haplotypes were treated as single units for association and clustering because of strong linkage in the cohort. On average, around 240,000 unique TCR beta nucleotide sequences were sequenced per donor among fewer than 500 genotyped donors of the cohort, with roughly 18% of those sequences being non-productive. Overall results and qualifications from the work: A further reported finding was that TCR beta sequences accurately predicted the HLA-A and HLA-B alleles for most subjects in the first cohort. According to a later analysis, most CMV-associated TCR beta chains appeared to be HLA-restricted, and the HLA associations seemed to be driven largely by CMV exposure. Some IMGT-functional V segments, including TRBV6-2 and TRBV6-3, could not be distinguished by the 87-base-pair reads and were therefore excluded. In the study, approximately 160 TCR beta chains were listed as associated with cytomegalovirus. In an earlier analysis of approximately 590 of the donors, most TCR beta V segments were observed in productive rearrangements about 87% or about 30% of the time, broadly matching IMGT annotations. Assigning TCR associations to individual alleles was difficult when HLA alleles, especially DR and DQ, strongly co-occurred. Most TCR sequences were observed very rarely across donors, whereas some public TCRs were present in many individuals. Correlated functional status among segregating V segments might be attributable to linkage disequilibrium, but an unknown experimental factor could not be ruled out. Because HLA typing was unavailable for some donors at each locus, only the typed subset was used in association tests. A later genetic analysis associated a missense DCLRE1C variant with V-gene and J-gene trimming of TCR beta chains, and an independent cohort replicated the association. In a later analysis, TCR association rates were found to vary across HLA loci, with the most associated TCRs seen for DRB1 alleles and the fewest for HLA-C alleles. In this cohort, only TCR beta chains were sequenced, and detectable features were limited by the absence of alpha or paired-chain data. Compared with equally common non-associated chains, HLA-associated TCR beta chains in a later analysis were more clonally expanded and had lower generation probabilities. In a later analysis, 16,951 TCR beta sequences were associated with specific HLA alleles at a false discovery rate of 0.05. Compared with the 666-donor mean, donors in an Asian-associated ancestry cluster had fewer N-insertions in productive TCRs, according to a later genetic analysis. Cytomegalovirus status was reported to be diagnosed by the classifier with high specificity and sensitivity in both the original and validation cohorts. According to the authors, the approach could potentially be generalized to other disease states and immunological phenotypes. Because counts were too low, roughly 17 rarely observed V segments, including chromosome 9 orphons, were left out of the earlier analysis of 500 to 750 of the donors. Immune exposure information for the cohort was limited to CMV serostatus. The sequencing pipeline was judged likely to have produced a cluster of highly shared sequence variants as a technical artifact. Three of the identified cytomegalovirus-associated TCR beta chains were confirmed in vitro to be specific for cytomegalovirus antigens. In a later analysis, several top co-occurrence clusters were reported to appear linked to parvovirus B19, influenza, CMV and Epstein-Barr virus. The presence/absence analyses assumed that sequencing depth was roughly uniform across donors, and that assumption may not be true.

This chain joins TRBV5-6 to TRBJ1-4; 10 junctional bases match TRBD1. This TCR was sampled from a woman aged 18-29 years in good health and CMV-seropositive. The sample consisted of PBMCs. The base sequence is TGTGCCAGCAGCCGAACGGGACAGGGGAGTGAAAAACTGTTTTTT. It is translated as CASSRTGQGSEKLFF.